The 12 T cell receptor beta chains below come from one sample, sequenced in a study of OX40 agonist ivuxolimab in advanced cancers. Data came from immunoSEQ multiplex PCR; TCRdb stores just in-frame clones and leaves some out. The table has 70,000 to 90,000 clones, approximately 84% seen once. The sequencing used CD4+ or CD8+ T cells sorted from blood, collected in a trial of the OX40 agonist ivuxolimab. The receptors stem from an adult with an advanced solid tumor such as melanoma, head and neck, liver or kidney cancer.

The rearrangement links TRBV7-8 to TRBJ1-2; tentatively, D is TRBD1 (6 bases). Germline values: CDR1 SGHVS, CDR2 FQNEAQ. Trimming pared 5 bases from V and 4 bases from J, leaving 14 bases between. The CDR3 loop spans 14 amino acids. The DNA for the CDR3 is TGTGCCAGCAGCCGCCAGGGGATAATCTATGGCTACACCTTC. Translating gives CASSRQGIIYGYTF.

This chain uses TRBV6-4 with TRBJ2-1; 10 bases are a match to TRBD2. This CDR3 contains 14 residues. V shed 6 bases, J shed 9 bases, and the junction held 8 bases outside the gene matches. Germline V CDR1 and CDR2: MRHNA, SNTAGT. The CDR3 coding sequence is TGTGCCAGCAGGGAGCGGGAGGGCTTAGGTGAGCAGTTCTTC. Protein: CASREREGLGEQFF.

This sequence joins TRBV6-1 and TRBJ2-5; 12 nucleotides line up with TRBD2. The V and J ends lost 3 bases and 5 bases, in that order; junction bases with no gene match: 1. CDR3 length equals 14 residues. The germline CDR1 and CDR2 sequences are MNHNS and SASEGT. The CDR3 reads CASSDLAGGETQYF. DNA of the CDR3: TGTGCCAGCAGTGACCTAGCGGGGGGGGAGACCCAGTACTTC.

The V call is TRBV27, the J call TRBJ1-2; TRBD1 might be the D (5 bases). CDR3 length equals 15 residues. The V end lost 0 bases, the J end lost 6 bases, and 14 bases lay between the germline ends. Germline lookup yields CDR1 MNHEY and CDR2 SMNVEV (reference sequence). CDR3 DNA: TGTGCCAGCAGTTTATCGTTCCAGGGATATAATGGCTACACCTTC. It codes for CASSLSFQGYNGYTF.

V is TRBV2 and J is TRBJ1-2; no firm D call. This CDR3 has 14 residues. Germline V CDR1 and CDR2: SNHLY, FYNNEI. V lost 3 bases to trimming and J lost 2 bases, with 10 bases between them. Here the CDR3 DNA reads TGTGCCAGCAGTGAGGGCAGAGGGAACTATGGCTACACCTTC. Protein sequence: CASSEGRGNYGYTF.

The chain joins TRBV6-6 to TRBJ2-3; D is unclear. CDR1 and CDR2 (germline): MNHNY, SVGAGI (reference sequence). The ends were cut back, 0 bases at V and 6 bases at J, with 10 bases in the middle. The CDR3 runs 14 residues. This CDR3 is CASSYSKVQDTQYF. In DNA, the CDR3 is TGTGCCAGCAGTTACTCAAAGGTCCAGGATACGCAGTATTTT.

This clone was seen only once. This chain's CDR3 is CASSLTGTIDYGYTF. The CDR3 DNA is TGCGCCAGCAGCCTTACAGGGACGATCGACTATGGCTACACCTTC. The chain couples TRBV5-1 to TRBJ1-2; the D gene is possibly TRBD1 (6 bases). Germline V CDR1 and CDR2: SGHRS, YFSETQ. CDR3 length: 15 residues. Deletions cut 4 bases from V and 3 bases from J, with 16 bases between.

The chain links TRBV5-5 to TRBJ1-6, with D maybe TRBD1 (6 bases). Germline CDR1 and CDR2: SGHKS and YYEKEE (reference sequence). The CDR3 consists of 12 residues. The germline V and J ends were trimmed by 5 bases and 6 bases, with 6 bases remaining between them. CDR3 residues: CASRGGNSPLHF. In DNA form, the CDR3 reads TGTGCCAGCAGAGGGGGTAATTCACCCCTCCACTTT.

The J gene is TRBJ2-7, the V gene TRBV18; no clear D gene. Germline CDR1 is KGHSH and CDR2 is LQKENI. V was trimmed by 2 bases and J by 2 bases, leaving 13 bases between them. The CDR3 totals 15 residues. The CDR3 nucleotides are TGTGCCAGCTCACCAATTCATGACGGTGCCTACGAGCAGTACTTC. Amino acid sequence: CASSPIHDGAYEQYF.

This clone was seen once. The chain combines TRBV9 with TRBJ2-4; the match to TRBD1 covers 7 bases. V shed 4 bases, J shed 5 bases, and the junction held 3 bases outside the gene matches. The CDR3 runs 13 residues. Germline CDR1 reads SGDLS; CDR2 reads YYNGEE. CDR3: CASSLQGENIQYF. DNA for the CDR3: TGTGCCAGCAGCCTTCAGGGGGAAAACATTCAGTACTTC.

V and J are TRBV30 and TRBJ2-2; TRBD2 matches at 7 bases. Looked up from germline, CDR1 is GTSNPN and CDR2 is SVGIG (reference sequence). V lost 7 bases to trimming and J lost 4 bases; unmatched junction nucleotides: 9. The CDR3 has 14 amino acids. The CDR3 DNA is TGTGCCTTCTACAGTGGCGGGAGCACCGGGGAGCTGTTTTTT. Its translation: CAFYSGGSTGELFF. The full variable domain, rest sourced from reference TRBV30 and TRBJ2-2, is SQTIHQWPATLVQPVGSPLSLECTVEGTSNPNLYWYRQAAGRGLQLLFYSVGIGQISSEVPQNLSASRPQDRQFILSSKKLLLSDSGFYLCAFYSGGSTGELFFGEGSRLTVL.

Details on this clone: At one end the junction does not follow the germline gene, possibly because of a read error. The chain recombines TRBV7-7 with TRBJ2-1; D not resolved. The germline CDR1 and CDR2 sequences are SSHAT and FNYEAQ (reference sequence). This CDR3 spans 13 amino acids. This chain's CDR3 is CASSLDTYNEQFF. CDR3 nucleotides: TGTGCTAGCAGCTTAGACACCTACAATGAGCAGTTCTTC.